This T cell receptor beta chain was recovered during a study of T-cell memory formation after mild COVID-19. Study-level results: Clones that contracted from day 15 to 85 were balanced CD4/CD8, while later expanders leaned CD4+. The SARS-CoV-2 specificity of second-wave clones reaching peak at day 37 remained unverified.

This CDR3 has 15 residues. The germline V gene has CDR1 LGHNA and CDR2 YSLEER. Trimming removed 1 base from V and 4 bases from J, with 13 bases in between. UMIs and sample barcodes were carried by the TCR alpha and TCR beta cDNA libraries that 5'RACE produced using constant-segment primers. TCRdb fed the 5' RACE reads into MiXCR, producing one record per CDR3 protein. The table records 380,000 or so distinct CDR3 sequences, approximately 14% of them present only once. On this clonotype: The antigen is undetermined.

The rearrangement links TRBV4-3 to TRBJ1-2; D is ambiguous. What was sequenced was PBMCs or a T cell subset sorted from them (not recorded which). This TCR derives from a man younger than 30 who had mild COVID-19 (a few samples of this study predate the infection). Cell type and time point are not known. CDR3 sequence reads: CASSQAPTPSYGYTF. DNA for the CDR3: TGCGCCAGCAGCCAAGCGCCGACACCCTCCTATGGCTACACCTTC.